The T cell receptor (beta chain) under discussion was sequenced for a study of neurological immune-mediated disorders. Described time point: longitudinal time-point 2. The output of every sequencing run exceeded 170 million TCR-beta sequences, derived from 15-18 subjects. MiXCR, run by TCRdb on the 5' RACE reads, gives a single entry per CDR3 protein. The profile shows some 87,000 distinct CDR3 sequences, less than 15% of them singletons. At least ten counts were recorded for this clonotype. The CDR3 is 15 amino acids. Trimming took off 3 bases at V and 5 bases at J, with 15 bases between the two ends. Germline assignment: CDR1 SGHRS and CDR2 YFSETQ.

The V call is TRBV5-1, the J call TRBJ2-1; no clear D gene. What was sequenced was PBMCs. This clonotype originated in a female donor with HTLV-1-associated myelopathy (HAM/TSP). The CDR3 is CASSSGWARHNEQFF. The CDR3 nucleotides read TGCGCCAGCAGCTCTGGCTGGGCCAGACACAATGAGCAGTTCTTC.